The subject of this entry is one TCR beta chain. The source of the sample is a study of blood T cell repertoires in COVID-19. Study details: From T cells, B-cell-depleted T cells, or PBMCs came the material, which was cDNA or gDNA.

V dropped 4 bases and J dropped 0 bases, with 7 bases sitting between them. This CDR3 spans 13 amino acids. CDR1 and CDR2 from the germline V gene are SQVTM and ANQGSEA. Recruits, aged roughly 18 to 95 years, lived in about two dozen US areas. Two negative PCRs, clearance, or symptom resolution characterized the recovered Cohort 3 donors. Authors' methods: Counts of nucleated cells, estimated from reference gene primer amplification, were obtained. Clones were sequenced by immunoSEQ multiplex PCR, and TCRdb holds only the in-frame ones, with some missing. The V and J calls and clone size were taken over from that table, and D and trimming were inferred from the DNA. The sample holds about 440,000 clones; about nine tenths are singletons and the top ten take about 0.57%.

Sequencing used PBMCs or T cells enriched from blood (not recorded which). This TCR came from a young man who had recovered from COVID-19. V is TRBV29-1 and J is TRBJ1-5, with D unresolved. CDR3 DNA: TGCAGCGTTGCGGGGTTTAGCAATCAGCCCCAGCATTTT. It codes for CSVAGFSNQPQHF.